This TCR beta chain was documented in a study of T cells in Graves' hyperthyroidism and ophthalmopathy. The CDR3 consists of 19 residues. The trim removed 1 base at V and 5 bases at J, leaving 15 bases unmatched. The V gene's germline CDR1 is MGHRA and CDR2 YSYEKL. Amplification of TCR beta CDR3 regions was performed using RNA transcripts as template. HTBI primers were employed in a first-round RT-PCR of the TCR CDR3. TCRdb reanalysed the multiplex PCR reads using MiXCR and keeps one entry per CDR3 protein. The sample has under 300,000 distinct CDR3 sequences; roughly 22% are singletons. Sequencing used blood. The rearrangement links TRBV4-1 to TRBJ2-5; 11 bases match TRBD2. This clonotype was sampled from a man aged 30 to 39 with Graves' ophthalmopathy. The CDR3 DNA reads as TGCGCCAGCAGCCAAGGACTACTAGCGGGAGAAGTCGATACGGAGACCCAGTACTTC. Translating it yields CASSQGLLAGEVDTETQYF.